The clone carrying this T cell receptor beta chain has ten or more counts. As yet, its antigen is unknown. CDR3 length: 13 amino acids. V dropped 7 bases and J dropped 7 bases, with 11 bases sitting between them. The V gene's germline CDR1 is MGHDK and CDR2 SYGVNS. The entry originates in a study of T-cell reconstitution after alpha-beta-depleted transplantation in children. Study conclusions and caveats: Where some patients showed high TCRbeta diversity at day 60, it came from recipient T cells and thymic progenitors that had survived. Hyperexpanded clones declined; after one year, newly produced T cells mostly supplied diversity.

The authors prepared the TCRbeta library with unique molecular identifiers. MiXCR was run by TCRdb on the PCR reads, yielding one entry per CDR3 protein. The sample lists roughly 300,000 distinct CDR3 sequences, around 10% seen once, with 23% in the top ten. The chain couples TRBV25-1 to TRBJ1-6, with D possibly matching TRBD1 (6 bases). The sequence derives from a male patient aged 2-10 years who had a stem cell transplant for chronic granulomatous disease, so the T cells may come from the graft donor. The material sequenced was peripheral blood, taken 180 days after TCRalphabeta/CD19-depleted stem cell transplant. The CDR3 spells CASTDRRNSPLHF. The CDR3 DNA reads TGTGCCAGCACAGACAGGAGAAATTCACCCCTCCACTTT. Looking up the rest from reference TRBV25-1 and TRBJ1-6 gives the full variable domain: EADIYQTPRYLVIGTGKKITLECSQTMGHDKMYWYQQDPGMELHLIHYSYGVNSTEKGDLSSESTVSRIRTEHFPLTLESARPSHTSQYLCASTDRRNSPLHFGNGTRLTVT.